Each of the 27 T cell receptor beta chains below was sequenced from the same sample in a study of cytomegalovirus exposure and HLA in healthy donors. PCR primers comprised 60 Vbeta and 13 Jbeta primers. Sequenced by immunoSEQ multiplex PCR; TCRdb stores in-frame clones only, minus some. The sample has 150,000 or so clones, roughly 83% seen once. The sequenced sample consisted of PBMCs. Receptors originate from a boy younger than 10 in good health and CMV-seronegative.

This CDR3 reads CASSLNRDSRLGQYF. DNA for the CDR3: TGCGCCAGCAGTCTAAACCGGGACAGCCGACTCGGGCAGTACTTC. This rearrangement joins TRBV4-1 to TRBJ2-7, with 7 bases matching TRBD1. Germline CDR1 is MGHRA and CDR2 is YSYEKL. With V trimmed by 6 bases and J by 9 bases, 17 bases remained unmatched. The CDR3 loop spans 15 amino acids.

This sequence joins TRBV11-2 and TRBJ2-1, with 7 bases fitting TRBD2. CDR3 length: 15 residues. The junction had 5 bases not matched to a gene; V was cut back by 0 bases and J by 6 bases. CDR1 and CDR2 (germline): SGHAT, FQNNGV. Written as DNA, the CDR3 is TGTGCCAGCAGCTTAGAGGGGGAGGGAGGCAATGAGCAGTTCTTC. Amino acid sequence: CASSLEGEGGNEQFF.

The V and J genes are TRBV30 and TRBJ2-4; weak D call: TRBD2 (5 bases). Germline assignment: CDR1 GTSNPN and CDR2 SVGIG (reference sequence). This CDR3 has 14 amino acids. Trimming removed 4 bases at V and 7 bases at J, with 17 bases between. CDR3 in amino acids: CAWTSGGSRNIQYF. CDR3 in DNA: TGTGCCTGGACCAGCGGTGGGTCCAGGAACATTCAGTACTTC.

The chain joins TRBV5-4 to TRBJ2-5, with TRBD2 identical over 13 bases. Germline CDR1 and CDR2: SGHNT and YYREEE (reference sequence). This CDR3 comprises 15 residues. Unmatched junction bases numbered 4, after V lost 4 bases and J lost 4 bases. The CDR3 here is CASSRGTSGIETQYF. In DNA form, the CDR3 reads TGTGCCAGCAGCCGCGGGACTAGCGGGATAGAGACCCAGTACTTC.

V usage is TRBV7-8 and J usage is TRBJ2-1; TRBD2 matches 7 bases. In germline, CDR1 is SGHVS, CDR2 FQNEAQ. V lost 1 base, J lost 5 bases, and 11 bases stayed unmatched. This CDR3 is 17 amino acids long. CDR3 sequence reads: CASSLDRDYDPNNEQFF. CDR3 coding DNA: TGTGCCAGCAGCTTAGATCGGGACTACGACCCCAACAATGAGCAGTTCTTC.

CDR3: CASSLKETVYYEQYF. CDR3 nucleotide sequence: TGTGCCAGCAGCTTAAAAGAAACAGTTTATTACGAGCAGTACTTC. V and J are TRBV11-1 and TRBJ2-7; D is ambiguous. This CDR3 region has 15 residues. With 2 bases removed from V and 4 bases from J, the gap between germline ends came to 15 bases. Per the germline V gene, CDR1 is SGHAT and CDR2 is FQDESV (reference sequence).

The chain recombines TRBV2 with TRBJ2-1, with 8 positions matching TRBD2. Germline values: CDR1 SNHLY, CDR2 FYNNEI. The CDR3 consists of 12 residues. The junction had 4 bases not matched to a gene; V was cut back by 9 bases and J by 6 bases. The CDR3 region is CASGLAPNEQFF. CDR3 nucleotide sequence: TGTGCCAGTGGACTAGCTCCCAATGAGCAGTTCTTC.

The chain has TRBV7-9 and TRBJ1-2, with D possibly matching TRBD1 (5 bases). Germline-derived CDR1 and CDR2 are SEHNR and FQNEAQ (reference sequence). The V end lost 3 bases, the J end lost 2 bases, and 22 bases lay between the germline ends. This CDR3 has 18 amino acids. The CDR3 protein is CASSFRSPQGIQNYGYTF. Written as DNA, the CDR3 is TGTGCCAGCAGCTTTAGATCACCCCAGGGAATCCAAAACTATGGCTACACCTTC.

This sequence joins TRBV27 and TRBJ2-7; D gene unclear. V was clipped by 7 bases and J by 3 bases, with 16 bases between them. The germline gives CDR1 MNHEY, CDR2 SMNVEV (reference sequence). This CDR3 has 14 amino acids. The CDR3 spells CASTPMERLYEQYF. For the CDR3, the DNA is TGTGCCAGCACCCCAATGGAGAGGCTCTACGAGCAGTACTTC.

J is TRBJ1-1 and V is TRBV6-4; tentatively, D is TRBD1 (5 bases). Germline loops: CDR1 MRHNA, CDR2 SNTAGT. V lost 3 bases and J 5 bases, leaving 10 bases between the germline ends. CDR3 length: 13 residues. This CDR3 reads CASSEIGGTEAFF. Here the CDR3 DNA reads TGTGCCAGCAGTGAAATTGGGGGGACTGAAGCTTTCTTT.

This chain's CDR3 is CASSWEGDTEAFF. The CDR3 DNA reads as TGCGCCAGCAGCTGGGAGGGGGACACTGAAGCTTTCTTT. This chain connects TRBV5-1 to TRBJ1-1; D might be TRBD1 (6 bases). Trimming took 3 bases from V and 3 from J, leaving 9 bases between them. Per germline, CDR1 SGHRS and CDR2 YFSETQ. This CDR3 has 13 residues.

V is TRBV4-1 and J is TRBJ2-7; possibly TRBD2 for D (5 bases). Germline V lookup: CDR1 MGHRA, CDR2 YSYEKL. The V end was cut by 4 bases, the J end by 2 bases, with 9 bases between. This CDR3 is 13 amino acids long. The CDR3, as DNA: TGCGCCAGCAGCCCGGGGAGTGCCTACGAGCAGTACTTC. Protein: CASSPGSAYEQYF.

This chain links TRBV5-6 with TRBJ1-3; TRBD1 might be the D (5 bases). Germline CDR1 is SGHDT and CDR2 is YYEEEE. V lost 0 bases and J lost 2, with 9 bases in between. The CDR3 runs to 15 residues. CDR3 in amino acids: CASSLDAGPGNTIYF. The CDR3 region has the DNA TGTGCCAGCAGCTTGGATGCGGGGCCTGGAAACACCATATATTTT.

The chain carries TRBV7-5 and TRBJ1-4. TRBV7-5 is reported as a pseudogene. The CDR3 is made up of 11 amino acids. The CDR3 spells CLLSNHEKLFF. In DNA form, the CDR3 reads TGCCTCCTCTCTAACCATGAAAAACTGTTTTTT.

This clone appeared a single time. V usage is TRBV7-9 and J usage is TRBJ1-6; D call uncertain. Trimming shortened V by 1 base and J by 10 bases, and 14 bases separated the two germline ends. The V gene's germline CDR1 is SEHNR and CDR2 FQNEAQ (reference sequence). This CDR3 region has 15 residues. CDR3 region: CASSLDRPSSSPLHF. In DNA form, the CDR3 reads TGTGCCAGCAGCTTAGATAGGCCCAGTAGCTCACCCCTCCACTTT.

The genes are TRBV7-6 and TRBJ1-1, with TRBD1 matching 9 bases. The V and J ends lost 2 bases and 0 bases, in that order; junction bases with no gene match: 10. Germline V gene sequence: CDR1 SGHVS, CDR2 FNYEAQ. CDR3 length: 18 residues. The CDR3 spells CASSLRRQQGALNTEAFF. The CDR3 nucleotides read TGTGCCAGCAGCTTACGGCGACAACAGGGGGCTCTGAACACTGAAGCTTTCTTT.

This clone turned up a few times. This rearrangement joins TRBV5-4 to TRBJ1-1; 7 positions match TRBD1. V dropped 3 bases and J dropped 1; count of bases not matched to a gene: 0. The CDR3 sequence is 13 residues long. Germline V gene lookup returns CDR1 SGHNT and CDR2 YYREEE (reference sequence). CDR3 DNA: TGTGCCAGCAGCTGGGACAGGAACACTGAAGCTTTCTTT. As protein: CASSWDRNTEAFF.

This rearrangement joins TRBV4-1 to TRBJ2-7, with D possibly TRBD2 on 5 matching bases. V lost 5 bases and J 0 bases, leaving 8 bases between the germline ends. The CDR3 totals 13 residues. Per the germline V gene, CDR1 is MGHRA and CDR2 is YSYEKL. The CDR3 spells CASSWAGSYEQYF. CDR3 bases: TGCGCCAGCAGCTGGGCGGGCTCCTACGAGCAGTACTTC.

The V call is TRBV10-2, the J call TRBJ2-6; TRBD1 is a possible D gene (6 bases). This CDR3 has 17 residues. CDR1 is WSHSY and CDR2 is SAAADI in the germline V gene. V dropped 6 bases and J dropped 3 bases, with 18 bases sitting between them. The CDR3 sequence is CASSSPDRMVGANVLTF. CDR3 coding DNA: TGCGCCAGCAGCTCCCCGGACAGAATGGTTGGGGCCAACGTCCTGACTTTC.

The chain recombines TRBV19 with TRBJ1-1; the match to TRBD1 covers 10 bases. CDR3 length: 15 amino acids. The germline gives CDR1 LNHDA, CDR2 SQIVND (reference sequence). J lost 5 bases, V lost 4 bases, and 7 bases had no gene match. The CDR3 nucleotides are TGTGCCAGTAGTACTATTACGGGACAGGGGACTGAAGCTTTCTTT. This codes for CASSTITGQGTEAFF.

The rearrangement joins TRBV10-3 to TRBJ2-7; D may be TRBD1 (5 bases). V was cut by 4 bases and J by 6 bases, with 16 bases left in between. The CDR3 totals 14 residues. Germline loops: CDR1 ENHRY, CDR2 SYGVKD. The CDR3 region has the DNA TGTGCCATCAGTGTTGAAGCAGGGCGTGTCGAGCAGTACTTC. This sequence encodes CAISVEAGRVEQYF.

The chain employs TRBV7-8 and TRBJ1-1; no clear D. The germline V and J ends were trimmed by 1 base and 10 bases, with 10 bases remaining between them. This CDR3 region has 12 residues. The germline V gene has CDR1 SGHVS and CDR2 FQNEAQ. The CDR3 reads CASSLVPTVAFF. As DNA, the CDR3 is TGTGCCAGCAGCTTAGTCCCCACGGTAGCTTTCTTT.

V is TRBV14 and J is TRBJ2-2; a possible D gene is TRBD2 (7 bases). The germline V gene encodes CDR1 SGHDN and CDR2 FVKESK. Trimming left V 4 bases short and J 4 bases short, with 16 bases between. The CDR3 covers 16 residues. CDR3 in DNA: TGTGCCAGCAGCCGCCCTGGGGGGGGCCCCACCGGGGAGCTGTTTTTT. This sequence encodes CASSRPGGGPTGELFF. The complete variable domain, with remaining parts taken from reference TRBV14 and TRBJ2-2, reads EAGVTQFPSHSVIEKGQTVTLRCDPISGHDNLYWYRRVMGKEIKFLLHFVKESKQDESGMPNNRFLAERTGGTYSTLKVQPAELEDSGVYFCASSRPGGGPTGELFFGEGSRLTVL.

The CDR3 protein is CASRRDRVTDEQFF. The CDR3 DNA reads as TGCGCCAGCAGGCGGGACAGGGTCACCGATGAGCAGTTCTTC. This chain joins TRBV5-1 and TRBJ2-1; 9 bases agree with TRBD1. V lost 5 bases to trimming and J lost 8 bases; unmatched junction nucleotides: 8. This CDR3 is built from 14 residues. Germline-derived CDR1 and CDR2 are SGHRS and YFSETQ.

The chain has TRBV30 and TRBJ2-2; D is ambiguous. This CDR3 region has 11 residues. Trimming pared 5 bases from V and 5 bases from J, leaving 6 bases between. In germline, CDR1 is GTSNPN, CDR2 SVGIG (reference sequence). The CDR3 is CAWRRTGELFF. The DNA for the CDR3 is TGTGCCTGGCGTAGAACCGGGGAGCTGTTTTTT.

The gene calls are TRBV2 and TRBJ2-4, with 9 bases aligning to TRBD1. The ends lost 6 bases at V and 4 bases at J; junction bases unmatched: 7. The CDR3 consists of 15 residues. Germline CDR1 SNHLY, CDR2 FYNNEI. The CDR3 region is CASRRQGGSKNIQYF. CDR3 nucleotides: TGTGCCAGCAGACGACAGGGGGGATCAAAAAACATTCAGTACTTC.

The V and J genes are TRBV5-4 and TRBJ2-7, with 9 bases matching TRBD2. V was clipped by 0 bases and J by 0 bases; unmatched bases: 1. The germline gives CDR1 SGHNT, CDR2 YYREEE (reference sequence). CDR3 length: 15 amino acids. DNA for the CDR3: TGTGCCAGCAGCTTGGTAGCGGGAGCCTCCTACGAGCAGTACTTC. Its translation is CASSLVAGASYEQYF.